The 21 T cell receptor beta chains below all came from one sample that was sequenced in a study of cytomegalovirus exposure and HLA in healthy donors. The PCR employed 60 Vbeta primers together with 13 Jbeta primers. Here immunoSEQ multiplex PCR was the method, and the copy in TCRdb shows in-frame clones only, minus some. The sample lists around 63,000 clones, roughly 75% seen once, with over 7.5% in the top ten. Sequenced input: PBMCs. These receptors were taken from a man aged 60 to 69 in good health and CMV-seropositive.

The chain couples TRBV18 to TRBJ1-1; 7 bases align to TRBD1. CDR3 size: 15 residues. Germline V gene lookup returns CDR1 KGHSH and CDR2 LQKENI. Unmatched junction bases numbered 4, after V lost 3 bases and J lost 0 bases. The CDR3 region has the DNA TGTGCCAGCTCACCCCAGGGACAGTTGAACACTGAAGCTTTCTTT. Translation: CASSPQGQLNTEAFF.

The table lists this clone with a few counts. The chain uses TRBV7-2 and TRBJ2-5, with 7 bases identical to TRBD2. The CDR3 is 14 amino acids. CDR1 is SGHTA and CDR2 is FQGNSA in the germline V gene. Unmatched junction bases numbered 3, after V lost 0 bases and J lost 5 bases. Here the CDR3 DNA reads TGTGCCAGCAGCTTAGCGGGGGGAGGGGAGACCCAGTACTTC. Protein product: CASSLAGGGETQYF.

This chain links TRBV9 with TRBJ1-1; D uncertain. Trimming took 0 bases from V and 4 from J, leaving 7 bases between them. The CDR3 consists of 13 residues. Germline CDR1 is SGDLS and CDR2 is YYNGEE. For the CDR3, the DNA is TGTGCCAGCAGCGTAGTATCGGGCACTGAAGCTTTCTTT. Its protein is CASSVVSGTEAFF.

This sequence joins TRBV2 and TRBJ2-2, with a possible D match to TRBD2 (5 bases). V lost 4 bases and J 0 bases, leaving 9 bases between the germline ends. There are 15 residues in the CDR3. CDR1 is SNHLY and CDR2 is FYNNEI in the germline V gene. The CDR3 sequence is CASSGVGANTGELFF. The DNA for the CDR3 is TGTGCCAGCAGTGGGGTCGGGGCGAACACCGGGGAGCTGTTTTTT.

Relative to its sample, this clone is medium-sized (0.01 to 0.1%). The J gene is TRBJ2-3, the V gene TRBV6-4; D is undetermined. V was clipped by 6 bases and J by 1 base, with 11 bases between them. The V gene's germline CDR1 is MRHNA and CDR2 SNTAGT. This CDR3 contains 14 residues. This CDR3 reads CASSLLEGTDTQYF. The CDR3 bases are TGTGCCAGCAGCCTACTTGAGGGCACAGATACGCAGTATTTT.

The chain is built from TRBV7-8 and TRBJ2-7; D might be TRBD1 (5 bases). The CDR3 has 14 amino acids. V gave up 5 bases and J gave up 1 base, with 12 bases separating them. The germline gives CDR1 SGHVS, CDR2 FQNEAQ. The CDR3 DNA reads TGTGCCAGCAGCGTTGATCCAGGGTCCTACGAGCAGTACTTC. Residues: CASSVDPGSYEQYF.

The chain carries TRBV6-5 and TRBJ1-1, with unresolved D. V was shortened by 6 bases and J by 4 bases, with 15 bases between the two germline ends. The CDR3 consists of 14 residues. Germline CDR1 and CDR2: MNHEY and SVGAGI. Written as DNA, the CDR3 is TGTGCCAGCAGCTCCTATCCTGTCGGCACTGAAGCTTTCTTT. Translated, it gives CASSSYPVGTEAFF.

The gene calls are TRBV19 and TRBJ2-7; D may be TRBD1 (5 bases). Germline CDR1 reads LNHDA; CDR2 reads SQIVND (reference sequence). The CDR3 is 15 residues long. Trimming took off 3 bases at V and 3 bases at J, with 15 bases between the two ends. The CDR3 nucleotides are TGTGCCAGTAGTATGGGCCAGGGTTCGGGCTACGAGCAGTACTTC. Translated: CASSMGQGSGYEQYF.

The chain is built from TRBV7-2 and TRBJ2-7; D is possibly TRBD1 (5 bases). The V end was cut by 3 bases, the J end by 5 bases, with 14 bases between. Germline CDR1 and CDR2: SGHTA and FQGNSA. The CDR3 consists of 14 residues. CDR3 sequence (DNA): TGTGCCAGCAGCTTTCCTGGGGCCACCCACGAGCAGTACTTC. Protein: CASSFPGATHEQYF.

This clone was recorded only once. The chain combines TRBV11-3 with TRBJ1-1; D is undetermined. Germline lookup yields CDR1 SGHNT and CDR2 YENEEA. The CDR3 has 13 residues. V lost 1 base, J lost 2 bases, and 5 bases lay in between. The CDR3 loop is CASSLGLNTEAFF. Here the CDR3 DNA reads TGTGCCAGCAGCTTAGGACTAAACACTGAAGCTTTCTTT.

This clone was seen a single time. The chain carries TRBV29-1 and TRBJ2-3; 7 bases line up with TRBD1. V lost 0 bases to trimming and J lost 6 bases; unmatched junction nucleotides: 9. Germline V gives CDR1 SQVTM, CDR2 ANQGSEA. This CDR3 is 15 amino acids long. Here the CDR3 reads CSVEDLGLTGDTQYF. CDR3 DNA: TGCAGCGTTGAAGATCTTGGGCTGACAGGGGATACGCAGTATTTT.

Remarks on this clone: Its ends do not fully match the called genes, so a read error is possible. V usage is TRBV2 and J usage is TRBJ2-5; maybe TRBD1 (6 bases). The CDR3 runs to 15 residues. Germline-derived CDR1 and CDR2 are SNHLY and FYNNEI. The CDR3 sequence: CASSRNQGQGEAQYF. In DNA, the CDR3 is TGTGCCAGCAGTAGGAACCAGGGGCAGGGAGAGGCCCAGTACTTC.

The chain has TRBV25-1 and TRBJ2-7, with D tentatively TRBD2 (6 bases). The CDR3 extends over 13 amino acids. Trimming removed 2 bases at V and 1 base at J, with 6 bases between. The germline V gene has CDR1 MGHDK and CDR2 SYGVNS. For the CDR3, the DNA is TGTGCCAGCAGTGAACGGGGGTCCTACGAGCAGTACTTC. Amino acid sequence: CASSERGSYEQYF.

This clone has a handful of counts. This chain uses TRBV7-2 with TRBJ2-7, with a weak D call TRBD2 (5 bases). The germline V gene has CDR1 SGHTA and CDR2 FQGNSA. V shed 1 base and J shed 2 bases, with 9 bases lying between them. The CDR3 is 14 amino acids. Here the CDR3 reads CASSLVGGTYEQYF. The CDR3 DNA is TGTGCCAGCAGCTTAGTAGGAGGAACCTACGAGCAGTACTTC.

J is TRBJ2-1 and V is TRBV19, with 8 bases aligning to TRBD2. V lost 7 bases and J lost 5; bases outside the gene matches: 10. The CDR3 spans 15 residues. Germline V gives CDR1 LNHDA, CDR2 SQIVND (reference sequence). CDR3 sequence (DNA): TGTGCCAGTACCATGGGTACTAGCGGACACAATGAGCAGTTCTTC. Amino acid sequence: CASTMGTSGHNEQFF.

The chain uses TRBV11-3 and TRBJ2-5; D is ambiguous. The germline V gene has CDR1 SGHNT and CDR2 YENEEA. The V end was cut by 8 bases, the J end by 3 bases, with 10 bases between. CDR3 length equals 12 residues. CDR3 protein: CASSGVEETQYF. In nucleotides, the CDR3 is TGTGCCAGCTCGGGTGTAGAAGAGACCCAGTACTTC.

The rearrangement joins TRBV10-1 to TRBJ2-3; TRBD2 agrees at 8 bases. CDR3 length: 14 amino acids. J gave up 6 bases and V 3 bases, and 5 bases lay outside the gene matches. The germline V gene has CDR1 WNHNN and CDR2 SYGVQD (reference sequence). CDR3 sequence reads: CASSDQAGADTQYF. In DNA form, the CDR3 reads TGCGCCAGCAGTGATCAAGCGGGAGCTGATACGCAGTATTTT.

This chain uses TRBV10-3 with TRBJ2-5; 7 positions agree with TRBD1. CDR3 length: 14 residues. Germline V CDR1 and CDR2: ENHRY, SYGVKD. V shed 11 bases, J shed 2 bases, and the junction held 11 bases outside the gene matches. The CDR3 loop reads CAASTGTAQETQYF. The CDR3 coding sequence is TGTGCCGCCTCGACCGGGACAGCGCAAGAGACCCAGTACTTC.

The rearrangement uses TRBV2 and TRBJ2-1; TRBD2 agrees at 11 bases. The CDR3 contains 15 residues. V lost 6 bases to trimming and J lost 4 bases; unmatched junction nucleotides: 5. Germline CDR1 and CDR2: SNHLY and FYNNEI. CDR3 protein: CASRLAGGLYNEQFF. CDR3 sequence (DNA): TGTGCCAGCAGGCTAGCGGGGGGTCTTTACAATGAGCAGTTCTTC.

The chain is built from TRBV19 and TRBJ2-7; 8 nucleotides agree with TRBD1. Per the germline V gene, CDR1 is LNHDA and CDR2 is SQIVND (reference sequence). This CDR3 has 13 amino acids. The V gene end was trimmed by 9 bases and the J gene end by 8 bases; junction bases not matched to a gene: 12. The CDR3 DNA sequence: TGTGCCAGCCTGGACAGGGAAACTATGAAGCAGTACTTC. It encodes CASLDRETMKQYF.

CDR3 sequence reads: CASSLDRKSFF. The CDR3, as DNA: TGTGCCAGCAGCCTGGACAGGAAATCTTTCTTT. V is TRBV5-4 and J is TRBJ1-1, with TRBD1 identical over 7 bases. CDR3 length equals 11 residues. Germline CDR1 SGHNT, CDR2 YYREEE (reference sequence). V lost 4 bases and J lost 12; bases outside the gene matches: 6.